Many counts were recorded for the clone carrying this T cell receptor beta chain. Its antigen remains unknown. Researchers used genomic DNA as the template to profile TCR beta VDJ and CDR3. Using its own MiXCR run on the reads, TCRdb lists one record per CDR3 protein. The data contain about 250,000 distinct CDR3 sequences, around 43% of them singletons. Patients who underwent sequencing had shown CD8+CD57+ cell expansion by flow cytometry. These data come from a study of CD8+CD57+ T cells in acquired aplastic anemia. At the level of the study: On average, sorted CD4+ and CD8+ cells gave 3 to 3.5 ug of DNA. The study's findings and limits: Patients and controls had CD8+ Simpson's diversity values that were not significantly distinct.

Per germline, CDR1 MNHNS and CDR2 SASEGT. CDR3 length: 15 residues. Trimming cost V 4 bases and J 4 bases; bases outside gene matches: 7. This chain uses TRBV6-1 with TRBJ2-3; TRBD1 matches at 8 bases. Sequenced material: sorted CD4+, CD8+, or CD8+CD57+ T cells (not recorded which) from PBMCs. The clonotype comes from a human donor with aplastic anemia. CDR3 nucleotide sequence: TGTGCCAGCAGTGGGTCAACAGGGGGAGCAGATACGCAGTATTTT. Its translation: CASSGSTGGADTQYF.